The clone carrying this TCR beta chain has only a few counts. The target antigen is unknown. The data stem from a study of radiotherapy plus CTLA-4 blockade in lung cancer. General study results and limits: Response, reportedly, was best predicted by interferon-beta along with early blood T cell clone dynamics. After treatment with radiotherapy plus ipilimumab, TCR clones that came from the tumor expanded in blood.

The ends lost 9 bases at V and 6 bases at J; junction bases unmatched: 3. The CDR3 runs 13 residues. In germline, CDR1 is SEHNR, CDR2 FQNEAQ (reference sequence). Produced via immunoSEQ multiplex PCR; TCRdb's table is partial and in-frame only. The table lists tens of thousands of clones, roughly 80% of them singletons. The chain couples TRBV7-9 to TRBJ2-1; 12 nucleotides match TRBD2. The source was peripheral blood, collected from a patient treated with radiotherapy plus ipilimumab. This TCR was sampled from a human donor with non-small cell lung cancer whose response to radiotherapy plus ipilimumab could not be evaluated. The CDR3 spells CARASGRANEQFF. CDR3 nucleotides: TGTGCCAGGGCTAGCGGGAGGGCCAATGAGCAGTTCTTC.